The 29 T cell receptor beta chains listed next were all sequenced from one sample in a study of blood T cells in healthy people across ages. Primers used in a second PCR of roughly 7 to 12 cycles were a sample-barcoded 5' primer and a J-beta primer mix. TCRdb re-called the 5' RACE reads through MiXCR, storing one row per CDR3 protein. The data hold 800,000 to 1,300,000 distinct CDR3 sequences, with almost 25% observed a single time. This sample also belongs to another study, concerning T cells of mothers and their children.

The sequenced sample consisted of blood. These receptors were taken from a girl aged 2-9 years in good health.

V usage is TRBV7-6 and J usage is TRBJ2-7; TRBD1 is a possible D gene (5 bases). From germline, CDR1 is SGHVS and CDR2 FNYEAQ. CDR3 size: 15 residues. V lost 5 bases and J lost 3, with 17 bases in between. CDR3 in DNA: TGTGCCAGCAGCCCTACAGGTTCCACCCGCTACGAGCAGTACTTC. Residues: CASSPTGSTRYEQYF.

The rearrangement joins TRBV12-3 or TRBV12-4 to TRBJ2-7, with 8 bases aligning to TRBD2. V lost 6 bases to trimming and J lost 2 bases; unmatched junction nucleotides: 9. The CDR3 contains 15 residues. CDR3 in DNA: TGTGCCAGCAGCGATCTAGCGGGCCTAACCTACGAGCAGTACTTC. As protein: CASSDLAGLTYEQYF.

The CDR3 bases are TGCGCCAGCAGCCAAGATTGGCTAGCGGGGGGAGATACGCAGTATTTT. Residues: CASSQDWLAGGDTQYF. The rearrangement uses TRBV4-3 and TRBJ2-3; 11 bases align to TRBD2. The CDR3 covers 16 residues. The germline CDR1 and CDR2 sequences are LGHNA and YSLEER. The V and J ends lost 0 bases and 5 bases, in that order; junction bases with no gene match: 4.

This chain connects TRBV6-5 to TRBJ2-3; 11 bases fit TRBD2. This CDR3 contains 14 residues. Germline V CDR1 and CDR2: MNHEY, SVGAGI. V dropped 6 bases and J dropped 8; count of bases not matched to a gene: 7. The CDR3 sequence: CASSLAGGLPTQYF. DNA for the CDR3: TGTGCCAGCAGCTTAGCGGGGGGGTTGCCTACGCAGTATTTT.

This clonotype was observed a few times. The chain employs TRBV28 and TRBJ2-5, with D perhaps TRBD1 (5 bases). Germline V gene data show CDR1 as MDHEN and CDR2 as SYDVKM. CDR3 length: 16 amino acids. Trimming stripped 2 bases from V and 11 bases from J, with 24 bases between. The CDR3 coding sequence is TGTGCCAGCAGTTTAGTCGAGGAAGGGGCGAGAAGAGAGCAGTACTTC. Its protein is CASSLVEEGARREQYF. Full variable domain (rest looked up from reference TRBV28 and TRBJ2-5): DVKVTQSSRYLVKRTGEKVFLECVQDMDHENMFWYRQDPGLGLRLIYFSYDVKMKEKGDIPEGYSVSREKKERFSLILESASTNQTSMYLCASSLVEEGARREQYFGPGTRLLVL.

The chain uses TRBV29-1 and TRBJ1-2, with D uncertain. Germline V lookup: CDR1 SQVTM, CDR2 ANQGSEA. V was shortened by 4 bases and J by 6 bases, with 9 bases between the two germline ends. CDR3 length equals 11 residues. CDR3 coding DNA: TGCAGCGTTGCGGTTTATGATGGCTACACCTTC. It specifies CSVAVYDGYTF.

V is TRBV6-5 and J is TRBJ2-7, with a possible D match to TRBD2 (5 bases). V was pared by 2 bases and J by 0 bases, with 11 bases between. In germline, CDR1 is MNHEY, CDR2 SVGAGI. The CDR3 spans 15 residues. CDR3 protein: CASSYVGGSSYEQYF. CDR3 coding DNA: TGTGCCAGCAGTTACGTTGGTGGGAGCTCCTACGAGCAGTACTTC.

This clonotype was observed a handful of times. Here the CDR3 DNA reads TGTGCCAGCTCACCTGGGACGGCGGGGACTATTCCGTTCTTC. Translated: CASSPGTAGTIPFF. This chain uses TRBV18 with TRBJ2-1; TRBD2 matches 7 bases. Germline values: CDR1 KGHSH, CDR2 LQKENI. The CDR3 covers 14 residues. Germline trimming cut 3 bases from V and 15 bases from J; bases unmatched to any gene: 14. Combining the CDR3 with reference TRBV18 and TRBJ2-1 gives the whole variable domain NAGVMQNPRHLVRRRGQEARLRCSPMKGHSHVYWYRQLPEEGLKFMVYLQKENIIDESGMPKERFSAEFPKEGPSILRIQQVVRGDSAAYFCASSPGTAGTIPFFGPGTRLTVL.

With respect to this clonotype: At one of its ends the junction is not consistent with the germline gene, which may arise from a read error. CDR3: CASSENSWAAFF. The CDR3 DNA is TGTGCCAGTAGTGAAAATAGTTGGGCAGCTTTCTTT. The J gene is TRBJ1-1, the V gene TRBV2, with unresolved D. CDR3 size: 12 residues. The germline CDR1 and CDR2 sequences are SNHLY and FYNNEI.

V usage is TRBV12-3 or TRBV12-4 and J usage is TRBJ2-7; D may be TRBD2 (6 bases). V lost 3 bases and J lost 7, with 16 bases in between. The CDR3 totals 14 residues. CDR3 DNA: TGTGCCAGCAGTTTCGGAGGGATCCTTCGTGAGCAGTACTTC. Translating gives CASSFGGILREQYF.

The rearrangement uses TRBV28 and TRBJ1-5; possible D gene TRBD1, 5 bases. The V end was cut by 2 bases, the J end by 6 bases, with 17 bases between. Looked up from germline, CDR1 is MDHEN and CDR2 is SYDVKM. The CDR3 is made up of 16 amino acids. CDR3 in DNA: TGTGCCAGCAGTTTAAGTCGGCAGGGTTTGTTTCAGCCCCAGCATTTT. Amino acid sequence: CASSLSRQGLFQPQHF.

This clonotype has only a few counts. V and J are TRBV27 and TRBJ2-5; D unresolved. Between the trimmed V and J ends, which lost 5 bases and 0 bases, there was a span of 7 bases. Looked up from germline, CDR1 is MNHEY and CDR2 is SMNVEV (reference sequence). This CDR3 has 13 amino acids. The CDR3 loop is CASSIRYQETQYF. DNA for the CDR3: TGTGCCAGCAGTATTAGGTACCAAGAGACCCAGTACTTC.

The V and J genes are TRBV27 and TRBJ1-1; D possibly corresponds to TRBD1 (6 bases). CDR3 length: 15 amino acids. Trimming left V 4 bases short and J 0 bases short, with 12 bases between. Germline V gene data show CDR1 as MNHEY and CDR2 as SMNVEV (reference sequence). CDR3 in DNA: TGTGCCAGCAGTTCGCTGGGGGGCATGAACACTGAAGCTTTCTTT. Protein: CASSSLGGMNTEAFF.

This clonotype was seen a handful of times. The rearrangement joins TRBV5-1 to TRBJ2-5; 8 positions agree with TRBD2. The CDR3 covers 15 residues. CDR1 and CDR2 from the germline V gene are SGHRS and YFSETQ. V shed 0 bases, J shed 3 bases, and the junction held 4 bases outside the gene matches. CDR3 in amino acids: CASSLAGGPKETQYF. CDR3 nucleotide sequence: TGCGCCAGCAGCTTGGCGGGAGGGCCGAAAGAGACCCAGTACTTC.

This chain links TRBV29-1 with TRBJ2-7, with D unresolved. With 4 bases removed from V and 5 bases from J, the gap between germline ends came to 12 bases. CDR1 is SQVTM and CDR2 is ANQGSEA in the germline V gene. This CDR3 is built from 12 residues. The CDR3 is CSVAQHNNEQYF. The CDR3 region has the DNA TGCAGCGTTGCCCAACACAACAACGAGCAGTACTTC.

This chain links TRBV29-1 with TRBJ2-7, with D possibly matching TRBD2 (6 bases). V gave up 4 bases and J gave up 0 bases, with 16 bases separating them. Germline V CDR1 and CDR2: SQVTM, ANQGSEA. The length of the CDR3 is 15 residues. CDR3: CSVGRGLASSYEQYF. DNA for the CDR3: TGCAGCGTTGGACGGGGTCTAGCGAGCTCCTACGAGCAGTACTTC.

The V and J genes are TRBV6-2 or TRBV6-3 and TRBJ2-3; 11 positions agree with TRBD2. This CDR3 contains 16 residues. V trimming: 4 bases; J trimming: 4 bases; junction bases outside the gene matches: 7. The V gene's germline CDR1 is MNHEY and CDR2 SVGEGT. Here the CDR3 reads CASSSTSGGGADTQYF. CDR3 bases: TGTGCCAGCAGTTCTACTAGCGGGGGCGGGGCAGATACGCAGTATTTT.

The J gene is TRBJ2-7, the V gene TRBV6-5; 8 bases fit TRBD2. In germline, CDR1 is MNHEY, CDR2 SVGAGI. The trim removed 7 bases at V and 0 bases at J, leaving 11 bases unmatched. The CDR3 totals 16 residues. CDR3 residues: CASNSRGGGNSYEQYF. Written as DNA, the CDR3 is TGTGCCAGCAATTCCCGGGGGGGCGGGAACTCCTACGAGCAGTACTTC.

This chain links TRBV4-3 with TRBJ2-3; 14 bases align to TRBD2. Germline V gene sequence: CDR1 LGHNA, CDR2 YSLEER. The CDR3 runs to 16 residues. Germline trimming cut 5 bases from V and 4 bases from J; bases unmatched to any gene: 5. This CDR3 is CASSSQTSGGADTQYF. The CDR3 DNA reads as TGCGCCAGCAGCTCCCAGACTAGCGGGGGGGCAGATACGCAGTATTTT.

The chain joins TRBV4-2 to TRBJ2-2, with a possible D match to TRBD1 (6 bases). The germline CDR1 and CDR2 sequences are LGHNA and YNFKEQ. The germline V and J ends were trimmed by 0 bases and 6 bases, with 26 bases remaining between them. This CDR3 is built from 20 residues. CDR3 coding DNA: TGTGCCAGCAGCCAAGATTCCTGGGACGAGGACAGCCGGGGTCCCGGGGAGCTGTTTTTT. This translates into CASSQDSWDEDSRGPGELFF.

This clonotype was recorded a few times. CDR3 in amino acids: CASSLDLENYGYTF. The CDR3 bases are TGTGCCAGCAGCTTAGATCTGGAGAACTATGGCTACACCTTC. This chain uses TRBV7-6 with TRBJ1-2, with unresolved D. This CDR3 contains 14 residues. CDR1 and CDR2 (germline): SGHVS, FNYEAQ. Trimming cost V 1 base and J 2 bases, with 8 bases left between them. The full variable domain, completed using reference TRBV7-6 and TRBJ1-2, is GAGVSQSPRYKVTKRGQDVALRCDPISGHVSLYWYRQALGQGPEFLTYFNYEAQQDKSGLPNDRFSAERPEGSISTLTIQRTEQRDSAMYRCASSLDLENYGYTFGSGTRLTVV.

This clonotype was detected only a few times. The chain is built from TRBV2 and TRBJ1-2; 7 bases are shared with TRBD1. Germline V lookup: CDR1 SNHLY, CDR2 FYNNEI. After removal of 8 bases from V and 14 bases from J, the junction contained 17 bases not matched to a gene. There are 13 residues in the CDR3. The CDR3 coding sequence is TGTGCCAGCTCAGGAGGGGGGGACAGAGCTGGGACCTTC. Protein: CASSGGGDRAGTF.

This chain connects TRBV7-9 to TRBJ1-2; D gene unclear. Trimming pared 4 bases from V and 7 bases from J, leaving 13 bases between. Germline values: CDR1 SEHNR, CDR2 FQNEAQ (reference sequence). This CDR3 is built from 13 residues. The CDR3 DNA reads TGTGCCAGCAGCTCCAACAACGTCGGTGGCTACACCTTC. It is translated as CASSSNNVGGYTF.

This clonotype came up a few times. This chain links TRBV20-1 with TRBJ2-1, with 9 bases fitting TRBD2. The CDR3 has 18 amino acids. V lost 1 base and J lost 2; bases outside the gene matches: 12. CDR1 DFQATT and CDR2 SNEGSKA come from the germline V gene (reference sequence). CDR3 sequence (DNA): TGCAGTGCTAGAGCTCTACTCGTTAGCGGGAGAGCCTACAATGAGCAGTTCTTC. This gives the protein CSARALLVSGRAYNEQFF.

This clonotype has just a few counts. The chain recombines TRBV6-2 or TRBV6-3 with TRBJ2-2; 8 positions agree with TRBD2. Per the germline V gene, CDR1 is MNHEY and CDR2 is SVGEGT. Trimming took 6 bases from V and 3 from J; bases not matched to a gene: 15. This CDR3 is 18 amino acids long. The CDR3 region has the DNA TGTGCCAGCAGCGGGGGGGTGATGGTAGGAGTCTACACCGGGGAGCTGTTTTTT. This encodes CASSGGVMVGVYTGELFF.

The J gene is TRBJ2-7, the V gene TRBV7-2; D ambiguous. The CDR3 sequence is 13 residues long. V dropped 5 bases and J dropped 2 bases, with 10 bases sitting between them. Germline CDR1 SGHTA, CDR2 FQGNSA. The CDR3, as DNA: TGTGCCAGCAGCGCCTCCCCGGCCTACGAGCAGTACTTC. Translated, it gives CASSASPAYEQYF.

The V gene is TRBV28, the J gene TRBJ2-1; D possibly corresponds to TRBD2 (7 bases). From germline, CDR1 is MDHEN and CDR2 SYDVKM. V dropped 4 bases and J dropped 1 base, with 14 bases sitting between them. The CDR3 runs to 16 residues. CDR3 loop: CASSSVRGASYNEQFF. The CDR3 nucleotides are TGTGCCAGCAGTTCGGTACGGGGGGCTTCCTACAATGAGCAGTTCTTC.

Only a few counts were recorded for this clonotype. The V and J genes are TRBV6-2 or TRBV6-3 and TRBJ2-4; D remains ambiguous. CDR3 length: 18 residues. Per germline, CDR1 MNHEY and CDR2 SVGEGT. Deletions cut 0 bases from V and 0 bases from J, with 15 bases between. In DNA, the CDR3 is TGTGCCAGCAGTTACTCTGTCGGAGCGATTGTAGCCAAAAACATTCAGTACTTC. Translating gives CASSYSVGAIVAKNIQYF.

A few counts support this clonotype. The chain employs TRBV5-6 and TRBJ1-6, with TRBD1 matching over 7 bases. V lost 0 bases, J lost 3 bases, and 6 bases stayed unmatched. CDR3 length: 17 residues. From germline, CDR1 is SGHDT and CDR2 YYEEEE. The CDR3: CASSLEEGAVYNSPLHF. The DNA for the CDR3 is TGTGCCAGCAGCTTGGAAGAGGGGGCAGTCTATAATTCACCCCTCCACTTT.